These 32 T cell receptor beta chains share one sample of origin, sequenced in a study of cytomegalovirus exposure and HLA in healthy donors (TCRdb year 2017). Libraries were constructed by the immunoSEQ multiplex PCR assay. For the multiplex PCR, a mixture combining 60 forward primers for TCR Vbeta segments and 13 reverse primers for TCR Jbeta segments was used. TCRdb re-hosts the immuneACCESS table, in-frame sequences only. Its copies lack some clones; in the studies checked, an unresolved V gene accounts for under half of them, and the cause for the rest is not known. This sample has about 76,000 clones in its table, and just under 80% of those were observed once. The top ten clones comprise roughly 2.5% of the sample. Sequencing was carried out using PBMCs. The receptors derive from a male donor in good health and CMV-seropositive.

This clone appeared a single time. The rearrangement links TRBV15 to TRBJ2-1; 8 bases are shared with TRBD2. Per germline, CDR1 LNHNV and CDR2 YYDKDF (reference sequence). After removal of 3 bases from V and 9 bases from J, the junction contained 13 bases not matched to a gene. The CDR3 has 16 amino acids. The CDR3 loop reads CATSRGTSGYYSEQFF. The DNA for the CDR3 is TGTGCCACCAGCAGGGGGACTAGTGGGTATTATAGTGAGCAGTTCTTC.

This clone was found a few times. V gene TRBV28 combines with J gene TRBJ2-6; TRBD1 matches 10 bases. The CDR3 is 17 amino acids. V shed 4 bases, J shed 2 bases, and the junction held 5 bases outside the gene matches. Germline V gives CDR1 MDHEN, CDR2 SYDVKM. In DNA, the CDR3 is TGTGCCAGCAGTTGGGACAGGGGAGGTGCTGGGGCCAACGTCCTGACTTTC. Its translation: CASSWDRGGAGANVLTF.

The chain carries TRBV27 and TRBJ2-7; 10 bases are a match to TRBD2. CDR3 length: 17 residues. V shed 1 base and J 4 bases; nucleotides not matched to a gene: 10. Germline V CDR1 and CDR2: MNHEY, SMNVEV (reference sequence). The DNA of the CDR3 is TGTGCCAGCAGTTTATACTCCCTAGCGGGAGATGGTTACGAGCAGTACTTC. This codes for CASSLYSLAGDGYEQYF.

This clone was seen only a few times. The V call is TRBV23-1, the J call TRBJ2-2, with 14 bases fitting TRBD2. TRBV23-1 is placed among ORFs of uncertain function. V was clipped by 3 bases and J by 2 bases; unmatched bases: 11. This CDR3 has 20 amino acids. CDR3 sequence (DNA): TGCGCCAGCAGTCATACGGGACTAGCGGGAGTCAGGACCAACACCGGGGAGCTGTTTTTT. It translates to CASSHTGLAGVRTNTGELFF.

This clone was picked up a small number of times. The V call is TRBV7-7, the J call TRBJ2-6; D might be TRBD2 (5 bases). The V end was cut by 5 bases, the J end by 0 bases, with 8 bases between. Germline CDR1 SSHAT, CDR2 FNYEAQ (reference sequence). The CDR3 length is 15 residues. The CDR3 DNA reads TGTGCCAGCAGCCCGAGCGGCTCTGGGGCCAACGTCCTGACTTTC. It specifies CASSPSGSGANVLTF.

The V and J genes are TRBV6-5 and TRBJ2-7; D not certain. Germline V CDR1 and CDR2: MNHEY, SVGAGI. V lost 6 bases, J lost 3 bases, and 12 bases lay in between. The CDR3 is 13 residues long. The CDR3 sequence is CASSTLIGYEQYF. The CDR3 DNA reads as TGTGCCAGCAGCACCTTAATCGGCTACGAGCAGTACTTC.

The V call is TRBV15, the J call TRBJ2-1; 12 bases align to TRBD2. Germline CDR1 is LNHNV and CDR2 is YYDKDF (reference sequence). This CDR3 is built from 18 residues. The J segment lost 8 bases and the V segment lost 7 bases, leaving 18 bases of the junction unmatched. In nucleotides, the CDR3 is TGTGCCACCACCGGGACACCCGGACTAGCGGGGATGGGTGATGAGCAGTTCTTC. As protein: CATTGTPGLAGMGDEQFF.

The rearrangement links TRBV25-1 to TRBJ2-2, with TRBD1 matching 8 bases. The CDR3 spans 14 residues. V was pared by 4 bases and J by 4 bases, with 2 bases of the junction left unmatched. CDR1 and CDR2 from the germline V gene are MGHDK and SYGVNS. In nucleotides, the CDR3 is TGTGCCAGCAGTGGCAGGGGGCCCACCGGGGAGCTGTTTTTT. Translating it yields CASSGRGPTGELFF.

CDR3 sequence (DNA): TGTGCCAGCAGCTCAAACAGGGGGCGGGAGACCCAGTACTTC. It translates to CASSSNRGRETQYF. This sequence joins TRBV7-2 and TRBJ2-5; 9 nucleotides match TRBD1. CDR1 and CDR2 (germline): SGHTA, FQGNSA. This CDR3 region has 14 residues. J lost 5 bases, V lost 4 bases, and 5 bases had no gene match.

The rearrangement uses TRBV5-1 and TRBJ2-7, with 8 nucleotides matching TRBD1. CDR1 is SGHRS, CDR2 YFSETQ, per germline. This CDR3 has 15 residues. J gave up 4 bases and V 2 bases, and 8 bases lay outside the gene matches. The CDR3 is CASSLGQGGLYEQYF. The CDR3 bases are TGCGCCAGCAGCTTAGGACAGGGTGGGTTGTACGAGCAGTACTTC.

V usage is TRBV7-6 and J usage is TRBJ1-2, with 12 bases matching TRBD1. CDR3 length: 14 residues. The ends lost 5 bases at V and 8 bases at J; junction bases unmatched: 6. CDR1 and CDR2 (germline): SGHVS, FNYEAQ. DNA of the CDR3: TGTGCCAGCAGCCGGGGACAGGGGGCGCGAGGCTACACCTTC. This translates into CASSRGQGARGYTF.

This CDR3 reads CASSPGTGGAAEQYF. In DNA form, the CDR3 reads TGTGCCAGCAGCCCCGGGACAGGGGGCGCCGCCGAGCAGTACTTC. V usage is TRBV5-6 and J usage is TRBJ2-7; 12 bases are shared with TRBD1. This CDR3 contains 15 residues. Trimming removed 4 bases from V and 6 bases from J; junction bases left unmatched: 8. Germline V gene lookup returns CDR1 SGHDT and CDR2 YYEEEE.

Concerning this clone itself: At one end the junction does not follow the germline gene, possibly because of a read error. V is TRBV19 and J is TRBJ2-3; 13 bases are a match to TRBD2. There are 17 residues in the CDR3. Per germline, CDR1 LNHDA and CDR2 SQIVND (reference sequence). CDR3 bases: TGTGACAGTAGTCTGGGACTAGCGGGGTCTAGCACAGATACGCAGTATTTT. Translation: CDSSLGLAGSSTDTQYF.

The genes are TRBV29-1 and TRBJ2-7; TRBD2 might be the D (6 bases). Germline V gene data show CDR1 as SQVTM and CDR2 as ANQGSEA. The CDR3 consists of 12 residues. Trimming removed 0 bases from V and 6 bases from J, with 9 bases in between. The DNA of the CDR3 is TGCAGCGTTGAAGATCGGGGGTTCGAGCAGTACTTC. This codes for CSVEDRGFEQYF.

The chain combines TRBV18 with TRBJ1-1; D unresolved. The CDR3 extends over 15 amino acids. CDR1 KGHSH and CDR2 LQKENI come from the germline V gene. With 5 bases removed from V and 4 bases from J, the gap between germline ends came to 17 bases. As DNA, the CDR3 is TGTGCCAGCTCATCCTTGCCCATAACGAGCACTGAAGCTTTCTTT. Its protein product is CASSSLPITSTEAFF. Supplemented by reference TRBV18 and TRBJ1-1, the full variable domain reads NAGVMQNPRHLVRRRGQEARLRCSPMKGHSHVYWYRQLPEEGLKFMVYLQKENIIDESGMPKERFSAEFPKEGPSILRIQQVVRGDSAAYFCASSSLPITSTEAFFGQGTRLTVV.

The chain links TRBV6-5 to TRBJ2-3; 12 bases align to TRBD2. Germline CDR1 MNHEY, CDR2 SVGAGI. The CDR3 contains 15 residues. The ends lost 5 bases at V and 4 bases at J; junction bases unmatched: 4. The CDR3 DNA follows: TGTGCCAGCAGTCCCTCTAGCGGGAGGGCAGATACGCAGTATTTT. This codes for CASSPSSGRADTQYF.

The chain combines TRBV27 with TRBJ2-7, with TRBD2 identical over 13 bases. The CDR3 runs 14 residues. Trimming took 5 bases from V and 5 from J; bases not matched to a gene: 3. Germline values: CDR1 MNHEY, CDR2 SMNVEV (reference sequence). The CDR3 DNA reads as TGTGCCAGCAGTGAACTAGCGGGAGGGGACGAGCAGTACTTC. This translates into CASSELAGGDEQYF.

V and J are TRBV2 and TRBJ1-1; D not resolved. Trimming cost V 5 bases and J 6 bases, with 13 bases left between them. This CDR3 contains 13 residues. CDR1 SNHLY and CDR2 FYNNEI come from the germline V gene. The chain's CDR3 is CASSQYRRAEAFF. CDR3 sequence (DNA): TGTGCCAGCAGTCAATATAGGAGAGCTGAAGCTTTCTTT. Supplemented by reference TRBV2 and TRBJ1-1, the full variable domain reads EPEVTQTPSHQVTQMGQEVILRCVPISNHLYFYWYRQILGQKVEFLVSFYNNEISEKSEIFDDQFSVERPDGSNFTLKIRSTKLEDSAMYFCASSQYRRAEAFFGQGTRLTVV.

V is TRBV19 and J is TRBJ1-5, with D maybe TRBD1 (5 bases). Per germline, CDR1 LNHDA and CDR2 SQIVND (reference sequence). The CDR3 sequence is 17 residues long. V lost 3 bases and J lost 2, with 17 bases in between. CDR3 amino acids: CASSMGLGRARNQPQHF. The CDR3 coding sequence is TGTGCCAGTAGTATGGGTTTGGGCAGGGCCCGCAATCAGCCCCAGCATTTT.

This clone was picked up one time. The chain joins TRBV5-1 to TRBJ2-3; D perhaps matches TRBD2 (6 bases). Germline CDR1 SGHRS, CDR2 YFSETQ. The CDR3 is 15 residues long. The germline V and J ends were trimmed by 0 bases and 2 bases, with 10 bases remaining between them. As DNA, the CDR3 is TGCGCCAGCAGCTTGGCGGAGGGTCCCACAGATACGCAGTATTTT. Translated: CASSLAEGPTDTQYF.

Only a few counts were recorded for this clone. J is TRBJ1-4 and V is TRBV5-4; D is unresolved. The V gene's germline CDR1 is SGHNT and CDR2 YYREEE (reference sequence). The CDR3 has 13 residues. Deletions cut 3 bases from V and 8 bases from J, with 11 bases between. CDR3 in amino acids: CASSSTREEKLFF. DNA of the CDR3: TGTGCCAGCAGCTCAACTCGGGAGGAAAAACTGTTTTTT.

The rearrangement uses TRBV7-9 and TRBJ2-7; possibly TRBD1 for D (5 bases). The CDR3 consists of 16 residues. Per the germline V gene, CDR1 is SEHNR and CDR2 is FQNEAQ (reference sequence). The ends were cut back, 1 base at V and 2 bases at J, with 15 bases in the middle. In DNA form, the CDR3 reads TGTGCCAGCAGCTTAGGATCTACAGGCGCCACCTACGAGCAGTACTTC. Protein product: CASSLGSTGATYEQYF.

The chain joins TRBV14 to TRBJ1-1; 7 positions agree with TRBD1. The V and J ends lost 4 bases and 2 bases, in that order; junction bases with no gene match: 10. The germline CDR1 and CDR2 sequences are SGHDN and FVKESK. The length of the CDR3 is 16 residues. In nucleotides, the CDR3 is TGTGCCAGCAGCCGGAGGGCGGGGACAGTCAACACTGAAGCTTTCTTT. It is translated as CASSRRAGTVNTEAFF. The full variable domain, rest sourced from reference TRBV14 and TRBJ1-1, is EAGVTQFPSHSVIEKGQTVTLRCDPISGHDNLYWYRRVMGKEIKFLLHFVKESKQDESGMPNNRFLAERTGGTYSTLKVQPAELEDSGVYFCASSRRAGTVNTEAFFGQGTRLTVV.

The rearrangement uses TRBV5-1 and TRBJ2-7; 9 bases align to TRBD1. CDR1 is SGHRS and CDR2 is YFSETQ in the germline V gene. The CDR3 runs 15 residues. The junction had 9 bases not matched to a gene; V was cut back by 3 bases and J by 5 bases. In DNA form, the CDR3 reads TGCGCCAGCAGCTGGACCGGGACAGGGTCAGACGAGCAGTACTTC. Its protein is CASSWTGTGSDEQYF.

The rearrangement joins TRBV19 to TRBJ1-1, with 8 nucleotides matching TRBD1. The CDR3 has 13 residues. Germline assignment: CDR1 LNHDA and CDR2 SQIVND (reference sequence). V lost 11 bases to trimming and J lost 1 base; unmatched junction nucleotides: 6. The CDR3 nucleotides are TGTGCCGCTGCCGGGACAGGGAACACTGAAGCTTTCTTT. The encoded protein is CAAAGTGNTEAFF. The full variable domain, rest sourced from reference TRBV19 and TRBJ1-1, is DGGITQSPKYLFRKEGQNVTLSCEQNLNHDAMYWYRQDPGQGLRLIYYSQIVNDFQKGDIAEGYSVSREKKESFPLTVTSAQKNPTAFYLCAAAGTGNTEAFFGQGTRLTVV.

The rearrangement links TRBV28 to TRBJ2-5; 7 bases agree with TRBD1. This CDR3 is 12 amino acids long. Germline assignment: CDR1 MDHEN and CDR2 SYDVKM. The V segment lost 6 bases and the J segment 6 bases; nucleotides outside the gene matches: 4. The CDR3 loop is CASRTGEKTQYF. CDR3 sequence (DNA): TGTGCCAGCAGAACAGGGGAGAAGACCCAGTACTTC.

The chain is built from TRBV4-2 and TRBJ2-4, with 8 bases lining up with TRBD1. The junction had 4 bases not matched to a gene; V was cut back by 0 bases and J by 6 bases. The germline V gene has CDR1 LGHNA and CDR2 YNFKEQ. The CDR3 extends over 15 amino acids. CDR3 coding DNA: TGTGCCAGCAGCCAAGAGAGGACAGGGAGAAACATTCAGTACTTC. The encoded protein is CASSQERTGRNIQYF.

The chain is built from TRBV30 and TRBJ2-3; D possibly corresponds to TRBD2 (6 bases). V was shortened by 7 bases and J by 1 base, with 18 bases between the two germline ends. The CDR3 loop spans 15 amino acids. Germline V lookup: CDR1 GTSNPN, CDR2 SVGIG (reference sequence). The CDR3 DNA is TGTGCCTTTGAGGCCGTCGGGAGCCGCACAGATACGCAGTATTTT. This gives the protein CAFEAVGSRTDTQYF. The full variable domain, its missing parts supplied by reference TRBV30 and TRBJ2-3, is SQTIHQWPATLVQPVGSPLSLECTVEGTSNPNLYWYRQAAGRGLQLLFYSVGIGQISSEVPQNLSASRPQDRQFILSSKKLLLSDSGFYLCAFEAVGSRTDTQYFGPGTRLTVL.

The chain carries TRBV5-1 and TRBJ1-2; D perhaps matches TRBD1 (5 bases). From germline, CDR1 is SGHRS and CDR2 YFSETQ. The ends were cut back, 3 bases at V and 2 bases at J, with 11 bases in the middle. There are 14 residues in the CDR3. The CDR3 here is CASSSTVNNYGYTF. As DNA, the CDR3 is TGCGCCAGCAGCTCGACAGTGAACAACTATGGCTACACCTTC. Using reference TRBV5-1 and TRBJ1-2 for the parts outside the CDR3, the full variable domain is KAGVTQTPRYLIKTRGQQVTLSCSPISGHRSVSWYQQTPGQGLQFLFEYFSETQRNKGNFPGRFSGRQFSNSRSEMNVSTLELGDSALYLCASSSTVNNYGYTFGSGTRLTVV.

V is TRBV2 and J is TRBJ1-1; the match to TRBD1 covers 8 bases. The CDR3 length is 14 residues. The J segment lost 6 bases and the V segment lost 1 base, leaving 4 bases of the junction unmatched. Germline CDR1 is SNHLY and CDR2 is FYNNEI. The CDR3 spells CASSEGDRGAEAFF. CDR3 in DNA: TGTGCCAGCAGTGAAGGTGACAGGGGCGCTGAAGCTTTCTTT.

The chain couples TRBV9 to TRBJ2-7, with D tentatively TRBD1 (8 bases). V lost 0 bases and J lost 2, with 18 bases in between. The CDR3 sequence is 17 residues long. Per germline, CDR1 SGDLS and CDR2 YYNGEE. CDR3 residues: CASSVAPDRGLPYEQYF. The CDR3 DNA follows: TGTGCCAGCAGCGTAGCTCCAGACAGGGGACTACCCTACGAGCAGTACTTC.

The chain joins TRBV14 to TRBJ2-7; D is undetermined. The CDR3 consists of 13 residues. Trimming left V 1 base short and J 5 bases short, with 9 bases between. CDR1 is SGHDN and CDR2 is FVKESK in the germline V gene. The CDR3 loop reads CASSQAASDEQYF. DNA for the CDR3: TGTGCCAGCAGCCAAGCAGCAAGCGACGAGCAGTACTTC.